The present T cell receptor beta chain was sequenced within a study of regulatory T cells in long-lasting Graves disease. The trim removed 3 bases at V and 2 bases at J, leaving 1 base unmatched. Germline V gives CDR1 SNHLY, CDR2 FYNNEI. There are 14 residues in the CDR3. Researchers made TCR beta libraries by using iRepertoire HTBI primers and running Arm-PCR on CDR3 regions. One entry per CDR3 protein, called by TCRdb with MiXCR from the multiplex PCR reads. The table includes about 460,000 distinct CDR3 sequences, 14% detected once. Specified time point: newly diagnosed GD, antithyroid drugs for less than 3 months. There was RNA extracted from PBMCs, and the TCR library was made from it. Many counts were recorded for this clonotype. The same data also contributed to another study, on T cells in Graves' hyperthyroidism and ophthalmopathy.

This sequence originates from a woman aged 45 to 65 with Graves disease. The sequencing used peripheral blood mononuclear cells (PBMCs), collected at new diagnosis, from a patient treated with antithyroid drugs. The rearrangement uses TRBV2 and TRBJ1-5, with 7 bases aligning to TRBD1. The CDR3: CASSDTGGNQPQHF. CDR3 DNA: TGTGCCAGCAGTGACACAGGGGGCAATCAGCCCCAGCATTTT.